These 21 T cell receptor beta chains came from one sample sequenced in a study of blood T cells in healthy people across ages. A sample-barcoded 5' primer and a J-beta primer mix were used in a second PCR of roughly 7 to 11 cycles. Using its own MiXCR run on the 5' RACE reads, TCRdb lists one record per CDR3 protein. The sample lists hundreds of thousands of distinct CDR3 sequences; approximately 49% were seen once. What was sequenced was blood. These receptors were obtained from a woman in her fifties or sixties in good health.

The genes are TRBV7-6 and TRBJ2-5, with 10 bases matching TRBD2. Germline-derived CDR1 and CDR2 are SGHVS and FNYEAQ. The CDR3 length is 17 residues. The ends lost 0 bases at V and 11 bases at J; junction bases unmatched: 15. This chain's CDR3 is CASSLARGTSADGEQYF. The CDR3, as DNA: TGTGCCAGCAGCTTAGCAAGAGGGACTAGCGCGGATGGGGAGCAGTACTTC. The variable domain in full, completed from reference TRBV7-6 and TRBJ2-5, reads GAGVSQSPRYKVTKRGQDVALRCDPISGHVSLYWYRQALGQGPEFLTYFNYEAQQDKSGLPNDRFSAERPEGSISTLTIQRTEQRDSAMYRCASSLARGTSADGEQYFGPGTRLLVL.

This chain connects TRBV20-1 to TRBJ2-4; tentatively, D is TRBD1 or TRBD2 (5 bases each). Germline V gives CDR1 DFQATT, CDR2 SNEGSKA (reference sequence). Trimming shortened V by 5 bases and J by 8 bases, and 25 bases separated the two germline ends. The CDR3 is made up of 16 amino acids. CDR3 sequence reads: CSAANRDRALQDIQYF. The CDR3 DNA follows: TGCAGTGCTGCTAACCGGGACCGAGCCTTACAGGACATTCAGTACTTC.

The chain links TRBV7-8 to TRBJ2-1; 7 bases match TRBD2. The germline gives CDR1 SGHVS, CDR2 FQNEAQ. V lost 2 bases, J lost 7 bases, and 8 bases stayed unmatched. This CDR3 has 15 residues. CDR3 nucleotides: TGTGCCAGCAGCTTAAGGAGGGAGGGCCGAAATGAGCAGTTCTTC. The encoded protein is CASSLRREGRNEQFF. The variable domain in full, completed from reference TRBV7-8 and TRBJ2-1, reads GAGVSQSPRYKVAKRGQDVALRCDPISGHVSLFWYQQALGQGPEFLTYFQNEAQLDKSGLPSDRFFAERPEGSVSTLKIQRTQQEDSAVYLCASSLRREGRNEQFFGPGTRLTVL.

The genes are TRBV10-2 and TRBJ2-1; D gene unclear. Germline V lookup: CDR1 WSHSY, CDR2 SAAADI. Trimming removed 4 bases at V and 6 bases at J, with 13 bases between. CDR3 length: 14 amino acids. The CDR3 region has the DNA TGCGCCAGCAGTGTTGAGAGGATCCCCAATGAGCAGTTCTTC. Protein sequence: CASSVERIPNEQFF.

This chain connects TRBV29-1 to TRBJ2-7, with TRBD1 as a possible D gene (6 bases). V was trimmed by 7 bases and J by 7 bases, leaving 17 bases between them. Germline lookup yields CDR1 SQVTM and CDR2 ANQGSEA. The CDR3 extends over 12 amino acids. The CDR3 bases are TGCAGCGGCAACAGGGATTGGAATGAGCAGTACTTC. This sequence encodes CSGNRDWNEQYF.

This clonotype was found a few times. A much larger clone differs by one base, so this may be a read error. CDR3 loop: CASSMGTTGSGYTF. For the CDR3, the DNA is TGTGCCAGCAGTATGGGAACCACAGGTAGCGGCTACACCTTC. The V call is TRBV6-2 or TRBV6-3, the J call TRBJ1-2, with a weak D call TRBD1 (5 bases). CDR1 and CDR2 (germline): MNHEY, SVGEGT. There are 14 residues in the CDR3. Between the trimmed V and J ends, which lost 5 bases and 8 bases, there was a span of 18 bases.

The chain carries TRBV6-7 and TRBJ1-5, with 7 bases fitting TRBD1. TRBV6-7 is an ORF; its function is uncertain. The CDR3 runs to 16 residues. Unmatched junction bases numbered 18, after V lost 10 bases and J lost 6 bases. CDR3 bases: TGTGCCACCATTCTTCGGACAGGCGGGGAGAGTCAGCCCCAGCATTTT. Protein sequence: CATILRTGGESQPQHF.

The chain combines TRBV6-1 with TRBJ2-1; D is possibly TRBD1 (6 bases). The CDR3 sequence is 15 residues long. CDR1 and CDR2 (germline): MNHNS, SASEGT. V was clipped by 5 bases and J by 3 bases, with 14 bases between them. The CDR3 here is CASSRRQASYNEQFF. In nucleotides, the CDR3 is TGTGCCAGCAGTAGAAGACAGGCAAGCTACAATGAGCAGTTCTTC.

J is TRBJ2-7 and V is TRBV21-1; the D call in the table, TRBD2, was not verified against the DNA. TRBV21-1 is recorded as a pseudogene. The CDR3 extends over 15 amino acids. CDR3 amino acids: CASIQGLAGSYEQYF. In DNA form, the CDR3 reads TGTGCCAGCATCCAGGGACTAGCGGGATCCTACGAGCAGTACTTC.

This chain links TRBV27 with TRBJ1-6, with TRBD1 identical over 7 bases. Looked up from germline, CDR1 is MNHEY and CDR2 is SMNVEV (reference sequence). This CDR3 is 17 amino acids long. J lost 3 bases, V lost 4 bases, and 9 bases had no gene match. This CDR3 reads CASSSPRDSLYNSPLHF. CDR3 coding DNA: TGTGCCAGCAGTTCCCCAAGGGACAGTCTCTATAATTCACCCCTCCACTTT.

This clonotype occurred once. The rearrangement joins TRBV6-2 or TRBV6-3 to TRBJ2-1; 9 bases agree with TRBD2. Trimming removed 5 bases from V and 7 bases from J; junction bases left unmatched: 9. Germline CDR1 and CDR2: MNHEY and SVGEGT. This CDR3 comprises 15 residues. The CDR3 is CASSRAGGPLNEQFF. The DNA of the CDR3 is TGTGCCAGCAGTCGCGCGGGAGGGCCGTTGAATGAGCAGTTCTTC.

The V gene is TRBV10-3, the J gene TRBJ1-6; D unclear. The germline V gene encodes CDR1 ENHRY and CDR2 SYGVKD. V lost 7 bases and J 4 bases, leaving 8 bases between the germline ends. The CDR3 is made up of 13 amino acids. CDR3 region: CAITAEYNSPLHF. The CDR3 DNA reads as TGTGCCATCACGGCGGAGTATAATTCACCCCTCCACTTT.

This clonotype was counted between two and nine times. The V gene is TRBV4-2, the J gene TRBJ1-2; D unclear. The CDR3 has 13 residues. With 0 bases removed from V and 7 bases from J, the gap between germline ends came to 9 bases. Germline CDR1 reads LGHNA; CDR2 reads YNFKEQ. In DNA, the CDR3 is TGTGCCAGCAGCCAAGATGGGGTGGGTGGCTACACCTTC. Protein: CASSQDGVGGYTF.

The chain uses TRBV25-1 and TRBJ2-3; 11 bases are shared with TRBD2. The V and J ends lost 2 bases and 3 bases, in that order; junction bases with no gene match: 19. The germline gives CDR1 MGHDK, CDR2 SYGVNS. This CDR3 is built from 21 residues. This CDR3 reads CASSEGWETSGNLRGTDTQYF. DNA for the CDR3: TGTGCCAGCAGTGAAGGATGGGAGACTAGCGGGAACCTTCGAGGGACAGATACGCAGTATTTT.

In this sample, this clonotype turned up many times. V and J are TRBV6-5 and TRBJ2-7; D is possibly TRBD2 (6 bases). This CDR3 region has 14 residues. Germline V lookup: CDR1 MNHEY, CDR2 SVGAGI. With 2 bases removed from V and 2 bases from J, the gap between germline ends came to 10 bases. CDR3 sequence (DNA): TGTGCCAGCAGTTACGGGGGGATAACCTACGAGCAGTACTTC. The encoded protein is CASSYGGITYEQYF.

The V gene is TRBV28, the J gene TRBJ2-5; TRBD1 is a possible D gene (5 bases). The V end lost 1 base, the J end lost 6 bases, and 12 bases lay between the germline ends. The germline CDR1 and CDR2 sequences are MDHEN and SYDVKM. The CDR3 length is 14 residues. Here the CDR3 DNA reads TGTGCCAGCAGTTTATCTCGCCAGGGCCAGACCCAGTACTTC. It codes for CASSLSRQGQTQYF.

The chain couples TRBV6-6 to TRBJ2-5; D is tentatively TRBD1 or TRBD2 (6 bases each). The CDR3 spans 16 residues. The V end lost 3 bases, the J end lost 3 bases, and 17 bases lay between the germline ends. Looked up from germline, CDR1 is MNHNY and CDR2 is SVGAGI (reference sequence). CDR3 nucleotide sequence: TGTGCCAGCAGTTATAGGGGGGACTTCGCCGAAGAGACCCAGTACTTC. This sequence encodes CASSYRGDFAEETQYF.

This clonotype has just one count. J is TRBJ2-7 and V is TRBV7-2; D may be TRBD1 or TRBD2 (5 bases each). V was cut by 5 bases and J by 1 base, with 15 bases left in between. Germline assignment: CDR1 SGHTA and CDR2 FQGNSA. This CDR3 contains 15 residues. Written as DNA, the CDR3 is TGTGCCAGCAGCCTATCCGGGACGGAATCCTACGAGCAGTACTTC. Translating it yields CASSLSGTESYEQYF.

The rearrangement joins TRBV6-1 to TRBJ2-3, with 8 bases aligning to TRBD2. Germline assignment: CDR1 MNHNS and CDR2 SASEGT. Trimming at V came to 6 bases and at J to 0 bases, leaving 8 bases not matched to a gene. CDR3 length equals 16 residues. CDR3 DNA sequence: TGTGCCAGCAGCATTCGCGGGGGGCCGAGCACAGATACGCAGTATTTT. This encodes CASSIRGGPSTDTQYF.

In its sample, this clonotype was seen once. The V and J genes are TRBV27 and TRBJ1-2, with TRBD1 matching 7 bases. The CDR3 has 15 amino acids. Germline V gene sequence: CDR1 MNHEY, CDR2 SMNVEV (reference sequence). V lost 3 bases, J lost 8 bases, and 12 bases stayed unmatched. CDR3 sequence reads: CASSFSGTALGGYTF. In DNA, the CDR3 is TGTGCCAGCAGTTTCTCCGGGACAGCGCTGGGCGGCTACACCTTC.

V gene TRBV20-1 combines with J gene TRBJ2-7; D is ambiguous. Trimming pared 4 bases from V and 2 bases from J, leaving 12 bases between. Germline V CDR1 and CDR2: DFQATT, SNEGSKA (reference sequence). This CDR3 region has 13 residues. The CDR3 DNA follows: TGCAGTGCTAATTTCCTCCGGGCCTACGAGCAGTACTTC. Its translation: CSANFLRAYEQYF.